This entry lists 13 T cell receptor beta chains sequenced from one sample in a study of T cell changes during pregnancy in multiple sclerosis. Sequenced by immunoSEQ multiplex PCR; TCRdb stores in-frame clones only, minus some. The sample carries about 80,000 clones, about 90% recorded once. The sample was peripheral blood, taken before pregnancy. These receptors all come from a female donor with multiple sclerosis, enrolled in a pregnancy study.

In this sample, this clone turned up once. The chain joins TRBV2 to TRBJ2-1; 8 bases are a match to TRBD1. This CDR3 region has 17 residues. Germline CDR1 SNHLY, CDR2 FYNNEI. With 3 bases clipped from V and 7 bases from J, the junction kept 14 bases outside the gene matches. The CDR3 DNA sequence: TGTGCCAGCAGTGAGTTGCTTTGGACAGGGACAAGTAATGAGCAGTTCTTC. Its translation is CASSELLWTGTSNEQFF.

The V gene is TRBV29-1, the J gene TRBJ2-5, with 15 bases that match TRBD2. CDR3 length equals 20 residues. Losses at the gene ends were 0 bases for V and 5 bases for J; bases not matched to a gene: 16. The germline V gene encodes CDR1 SQVTM and CDR2 ANQGSEA. For the CDR3, the DNA is TGCAGCGTTGAAGATCAGGCATTAGGACTAGCGGGAGGGCCGGGGGAGACCCAGTACTTC. Translated, it gives CSVEDQALGLAGGPGETQYF.

The J gene is TRBJ1-5, the V gene TRBV5-6, with a possible D match to TRBD1 (6 bases). Germline lookup yields CDR1 SGHDT and CDR2 YYEEEE. V lost 2 bases and J lost 9, with 18 bases in between. The CDR3 runs 15 residues. CDR3 DNA: TGTGCCAGCAGCTTTCAGGGGCCGCCTCAAGGGCCCCAGCATTTT. Translation gives CASSFQGPPQGPQHF.

The chain recombines TRBV7-8 with TRBJ2-3; 9 positions agree with TRBD1. Trimming cost V 5 bases and J 5 bases; bases outside gene matches: 11. This CDR3 has 16 residues. CDR1 and CDR2 from the germline V gene are SGHVS and FQNEAQ. This chain's CDR3 is CASSEQGQGGGDTQYF. The CDR3 bases are TGTGCCAGCAGCGAGCAGGGACAGGGCGGTGGAGATACGCAGTATTTT.

J is TRBJ1-1 and V is TRBV5-4; 8 bases are a match to TRBD1. The CDR3 sequence is 17 residues long. Germline loops: CDR1 SGHNT, CDR2 YYREEE (reference sequence). J was trimmed by 4 bases and V by 2 bases; bases with no gene match: 13. As DNA, the CDR3 is TGTGCCAGCAGCTTTGTAGGGCAGGGGGCTTGGGGCACTGAAGCTTTCTTT. Translating it yields CASSFVGQGAWGTEAFF.

This chain joins TRBV6-6 and TRBJ2-7, with 8 bases aligning to TRBD2. Germline V gives CDR1 MNHNY, CDR2 SVGAGI (reference sequence). V was pared by 9 bases and J by 5 bases, with 9 bases of the junction left unmatched. The CDR3 consists of 13 residues. The CDR3 DNA is TGTGCCAGTGGTGGGGCGGGAGGTCACGAGCAGTACTTC. Amino acids: CASGGAGGHEQYF.

This chain joins TRBV7-2 and TRBJ2-3, with 14 bases fitting TRBD2. V trimming: 5 bases; J trimming: 4 bases; junction bases outside the gene matches: 11. The CDR3 is 18 residues long. Germline loops: CDR1 SGHTA, CDR2 FQGNSA. The CDR3 is CASSPPPWTSGRSDTQYF. The CDR3 DNA sequence: TGTGCCAGCAGCCCGCCGCCCTGGACTAGCGGGAGGTCAGATACGCAGTATTTT. The full variable domain, completed using reference TRBV7-2 and TRBJ2-3, is GAGVSQSPSNKVTEKGKDVELRCDPISGHTALYWYRQSLGQGLEFLIYFQGNSAPDKSGLPSDRFSAERTGGSVSTLTIQRTQQEDSAVYLCASSPPPWTSGRSDTQYFGPGTRLTVL.

The V call is TRBV28, the J call TRBJ1-5; tentative D call: TRBD1 (5 bases). CDR1 and CDR2 from the germline V gene are MDHEN and SYDVKM. V lost 2 bases and J 1 base, leaving 6 bases between the germline ends. The length of the CDR3 is 14 residues. The CDR3 DNA sequence: TGTGCCAGCAGTTTAGCAGGGAGCAATCAGCCCCAGCATTTT. Its translation is CASSLAGSNQPQHF.

V is TRBV5-8 and J is TRBJ1-2; perhaps TRBD1 as D (5 bases). Germline assignment: CDR1 SGHTS and CDR2 YDEGEE. V shed 0 bases and J shed 4 bases, with 10 bases lying between them. This CDR3 has 14 residues. This chain's CDR3 is CASSLEGRSYGYTF. CDR3 nucleotide sequence: TGTGCCAGCAGCTTGGAGGGGCGATCCTATGGCTACACCTTC.

This sequence joins TRBV14 and TRBJ2-1; 10 bases agree with TRBD2. This CDR3 comprises 15 residues. The germline V gene encodes CDR1 SGHDN and CDR2 FVKESK. V dropped 4 bases and J dropped 4; count of bases not matched to a gene: 4. The CDR3 bases are TGTGCCAGCAGCCGACTAGCGGGCGCATACAATGAGCAGTTCTTC. Translated, it gives CASSRLAGAYNEQFF.

This clone was seen just once. This chain connects TRBV7-6 to TRBJ2-7, with TRBD2 matching 8 bases. The length of the CDR3 is 15 residues. CDR1 and CDR2 (germline): SGHVS, FNYEAQ. Trimming removed 1 base from V and 5 bases from J; junction bases left unmatched: 7. The CDR3 sequence: CASSLGEGLGNEQYF. CDR3 coding DNA: TGTGCCAGCAGCTTAGGAGAGGGACTAGGGAACGAGCAGTACTTC.

The V and J genes are TRBV7-9 and TRBJ1-1; perhaps TRBD1 as D (6 bases). V shed 5 bases and J shed 1 base, with 17 bases lying between them. The CDR3 is 16 amino acids. Germline CDR1 reads SEHNR; CDR2 reads FQNEAQ (reference sequence). CDR3 nucleotides: TGTGCCAGCAGCGCGTGGGGGGGGCTGACGAACACTGAAGCTTTCTTT. Translating gives CASSAWGGLTNTEAFF.

CDR3 residues: CASSLRWIGAEKLFF. The DNA of the CDR3 is TGTGCCAGCAGTTTAAGGTGGATAGGGGCTGAAAAACTGTTTTTT. J is TRBJ1-4 and V is TRBV28; a possible D gene is TRBD1 (5 bases). The CDR3 runs 15 residues. Trimming took 2 bases from V and 7 from J, leaving 14 bases between them. The germline gives CDR1 MDHEN, CDR2 SYDVKM. Complete variable domain (other parts from reference TRBV28 and TRBJ1-4): DVKVTQSSRYLVKRTGEKVFLECVQDMDHENMFWYRQDPGLGLRLIYFSYDVKMKEKGDIPEGYSVSREKKERFSLILESASTNQTSMYLCASSLRWIGAEKLFFGSGTQLSVL.